These 27 T cell receptor beta chains share one sample of origin, sequenced in a study of T cell responses to AZD1222 COVID-19 vaccine. Sequencing used immunoSEQ multiplex PCR; TCRdb keeps in-frame clones, though not all of them. This repertoire shows tens of thousands of clones, 90% found once; its top ten account for about 5%. The sample consisted of peripheral blood, taken on day 0 of AZD1222 vaccination. The receptor source for this set is an adult in good health.

The V call is TRBV6-5, the J call TRBJ1-5; D possibly corresponds to TRBD1 (5 bases). The CDR3 is made up of 14 amino acids. Germline CDR1 and CDR2: MNHEY and SVGAGI. V was clipped by 4 bases and J by 3 bases, with 10 bases between them. Here the CDR3 DNA reads TGTGCCAGCAGTTCCCCGGGACTCAATCAGCCCCAGCATTTT. It is translated as CASSSPGLNQPQHF.

The chain links TRBV6-5 to TRBJ2-1, with 7 bases aligning to TRBD1. Germline-derived CDR1 and CDR2 are MNHEY and SVGAGI. The CDR3 runs to 13 residues. V shed 6 bases and J 10 bases; nucleotides not matched to a gene: 9. The CDR3 DNA is TGTGCCAGCAGGCCCCTCAGGACAGGCGAGCAGTTCTTC. This translates into CASRPLRTGEQFF.

The J gene is TRBJ1-5, the V gene TRBV24-1; D not certain. Trimming took 3 bases from V and 0 from J, leaving 11 bases between them. The CDR3 loop spans 16 amino acids. Germline V CDR1 and CDR2: KGHDR, SFDVKD. Here the CDR3 DNA reads TGTGCCACCAGTGATGGGTCAGGTTATAGCAATCAGCCCCAGCATTTT. This codes for CATSDGSGYSNQPQHF.

The chain couples TRBV3-1 (or the pseudogene TRBV3-2) to TRBJ1-6, with D possibly TRBD1 on 5 matching bases. CDR3 size: 14 residues. Trimming shortened V by 3 bases and J by 5 bases, and 8 bases separated the two germline ends. CDR1 is LGHDT, CDR2 YNNKEL, per germline (reference sequence). CDR3: CASSHVQDNSPLHF. The CDR3 DNA reads as TGTGCCAGCAGCCACGTACAGGATAATTCACCCCTCCACTTT.

CDR3 nucleotides: TGTGCCATCAGTGAGTCGAACCTCTCCTACGAGCAGTACTTC. It encodes CAISESNLSYEQYF. This chain connects TRBV10-3 to TRBJ2-7; D gene unclear. The V end was cut by 0 bases, the J end by 0 bases, with 6 bases between. Germline loops: CDR1 ENHRY, CDR2 SYGVKD. This CDR3 spans 14 amino acids.

The gene calls are TRBV6-5 and TRBJ2-2; tentatively, D is TRBD2 (6 bases). Germline-derived CDR1 and CDR2 are MNHEY and SVGAGI. V was trimmed by 4 bases and J by 7 bases, leaving 16 bases between them. The CDR3 consists of 15 residues. CDR3 sequence reads: CASSSPRRGGGELFF. In DNA form, the CDR3 reads TGTGCCAGCAGTTCCCCTCGGCGGGGTGGCGGGGAGCTGTTTTTT.

This chain joins TRBV24-1 and TRBJ1-1, with 10 bases identical to TRBD1. With 3 bases clipped from V and 5 bases from J, the junction kept 5 bases outside the gene matches. This CDR3 has 15 amino acids. The germline CDR1 and CDR2 sequences are KGHDR and SFDVKD. The CDR3 DNA sequence: TGTGCCACCAGTGATCGACAGGGGGCTAAGACTGAAGCTTTCTTT. Its protein is CATSDRQGAKTEAFF.

The gene calls are TRBV5-1 and TRBJ2-2, with TRBD2 matching 11 bases. The CDR3 sequence is 16 residues long. The V and J ends lost 4 bases and 1 base, in that order; junction bases with no gene match: 3. Germline V gives CDR1 SGHRS, CDR2 YFSETQ. CDR3 protein: CASSPTSGGNTGELFF. For the CDR3, the DNA is TGCGCCAGCAGCCCCACTAGCGGGGGGAACACCGGGGAGCTGTTTTTT.

The CDR3 DNA follows: TGTGCCAGCTCCCAAGACCAGGGGGCGGGAGAGACCCAGTACTTC. Translation gives CASSQDQGAGETQYF. This sequence joins TRBV18 and TRBJ2-5; 8 nucleotides agree with TRBD1. This CDR3 has 15 residues. The trim removed 6 bases at V and 4 bases at J, leaving 10 bases unmatched. Germline values: CDR1 KGHSH, CDR2 LQKENI.

This chain uses TRBV7-2 with TRBJ1-6; D might be TRBD1 (6 bases). The CDR3 consists of 16 residues. The ends were cut back, 2 bases at V and 9 bases at J, with 17 bases in the middle. Germline V gives CDR1 SGHTA, CDR2 FQGNSA. In nucleotides, the CDR3 is TGTGCCAGCAGCTTACAGGGGATGGACATCGGTTCACCCCTCCACTTT. This codes for CASSLQGMDIGSPLHF.

The chain is built from TRBV9 and TRBJ2-3; perhaps TRBD2 as D (6 bases). The CDR3 runs to 14 residues. Trimming removed 4 bases from V and 4 bases from J, with 13 bases in between. Germline values: CDR1 SGDLS, CDR2 YYNGEE. This CDR3 is CASSSRTGADTQYF. The CDR3 DNA is TGTGCCAGCAGCTCGCGGACGGGGGCAGATACGCAGTATTTT. Based on the CDR3 plus reference TRBV9 and TRBJ2-3, the full variable domain is DSGVTQTPKHLITATGQRVTLRCSPRSGDLSVYWYQQSLDQGLQFLIQYYNGEERAKGNILERFSAQQFPDLHSELNLSSLELGDSALYFCASSSRTGADTQYFGPGTRLTVL.

In regard to this clone: Other DNA variants within this sample encode the same CDR3. The CDR3 DNA is TGCGCCAGCAGCTTGGGGCTAGCGGGGGCACAAGAGACCCAGTACTTC. Amino acid sequence: CASSLGLAGAQETQYF. This chain links TRBV5-1 with TRBJ2-5; 10 bases agree with TRBD2. This CDR3 is 16 amino acids long. Germline loops: CDR1 SGHRS, CDR2 YFSETQ. The ends lost 0 bases at V and 2 bases at J; junction bases unmatched: 4.

The V gene is TRBV7-8, the J gene TRBJ1-2; 7 positions match TRBD1. Germline-derived CDR1 and CDR2 are SGHVS and FQNEAQ. The CDR3 is 15 amino acids. V dropped 5 bases and J dropped 4; count of bases not matched to a gene: 10. The CDR3 DNA follows: TGTGCCAGCAGCCCCACAGGGGTTTGGGTCTATGGCTACACCTTC. Translated: CASSPTGVWVYGYTF.

The chain combines TRBV5-1 with TRBJ2-7; D is perhaps TRBD1 or TRBD2 (5 bases each). Germline V gene lookup returns CDR1 SGHRS and CDR2 YFSETQ. With 0 bases removed from V and 6 bases from J, the gap between germline ends came to 19 bases. The CDR3 is 16 amino acids. The CDR3 sequence is CASSLAVGTGSGEQYF. The DNA of the CDR3 is TGCGCCAGCAGCTTGGCGGTGGGGACGGGTTCGGGCGAGCAGTACTTC. Together with reference TRBV5-1 and TRBJ2-7, the CDR3 gives the full variable domain: KAGVTQTPRYLIKTRGQQVTLSCSPISGHRSVSWYQQTPGQGLQFLFEYFSETQRNKGNFPGRFSGRQFSNSRSEMNVSTLELGDSALYLCASSLAVGTGSGEQYFGPGTRLTVT.

The chain carries TRBV7-2 and TRBJ1-3; perhaps TRBD1 as D (5 bases). Between the trimmed V and J ends, which lost 6 bases and 2 bases, there was a span of 14 bases. This CDR3 region has 15 residues. Looked up from germline, CDR1 is SGHTA and CDR2 is FQGNSA. The CDR3 spells CASSLRTFTGNTIYF. The CDR3, as DNA: TGTGCCAGCAGTTTGAGGACATTCACTGGAAACACCATATATTTT.

V is TRBV10-3 and J is TRBJ1-5; no reliable D call. Trimming stripped 11 bases from V and 6 bases from J, with 23 bases between. Germline loops: CDR1 ENHRY, CDR2 SYGVKD. This CDR3 spans 15 amino acids. This chain's CDR3 is CASSGGREVGQPQHF. The DNA for the CDR3 is TGTGCCTCGTCGGGAGGACGGGAGGTCGGTCAGCCCCAGCATTTT.

The gene calls are TRBV5-1 and TRBJ2-2; 8 nucleotides agree with TRBD1. The germline V gene encodes CDR1 SGHRS and CDR2 YFSETQ. With V trimmed by 6 bases and J by 1 base, 2 bases remained unmatched. The CDR3 is made up of 14 amino acids. The CDR3 loop reads CASNGQGNTGELFF. The DNA for the CDR3 is TGCGCCAGCAACGGACAGGGGAACACCGGGGAGCTGTTTTTT.

J is TRBJ1-6 and V is TRBV7-6; perhaps TRBD1 as D (5 bases). Germline V gene data show CDR1 as SGHVS and CDR2 as FNYEAQ. This CDR3 is built from 17 residues. Trimming pared 0 bases from V and 1 base from J, leaving 10 bases between. The CDR3 region is CASSLASRGSYNSPLHF. The CDR3, as DNA: TGTGCCAGCAGCTTAGCATCTAGGGGTTCCTATAATTCACCCCTCCACTTT.

This chain uses TRBV7-3 with TRBJ2-7; TRBD1 matches at 9 bases. Germline CDR1 SGHTA, CDR2 FQGTGA. The ends lost 5 bases at V and 2 bases at J; junction bases unmatched: 4. The length of the CDR3 is 14 residues. The CDR3 loop is CASSRGQGPYEQYF. The DNA for the CDR3 is TGTGCCAGCAGCCGGGGACAGGGACCCTACGAGCAGTACTTC.

The chain joins TRBV9 to TRBJ1-6; 7 nucleotides line up with TRBD1. The germline CDR1 and CDR2 sequences are SGDLS and YYNGEE. The ends lost 3 bases at V and 5 bases at J; junction bases unmatched: 5. The CDR3 runs 15 residues. The CDR3 bases are TGTGCCAGCAGCGGAGGGGACAGAGATAATTCACCCCTCCACTTT. Its protein product is CASSGGDRDNSPLHF.

The genes are TRBV9 and TRBJ2-1, with 11 positions matching TRBD1. CDR3 length: 14 residues. The ends lost 2 bases at V and 10 bases at J; junction bases unmatched: 5. Germline lookup yields CDR1 SGDLS and CDR2 YYNGEE. The CDR3 is CASSVGQGESEQFF. The CDR3 nucleotides read TGTGCCAGCAGCGTGGGACAGGGGGAAAGCGAGCAGTTCTTC.

The J gene is TRBJ1-1, the V gene TRBV19; TRBD1 might be the D (5 bases). Deletions cut 7 bases from V and 3 bases from J, with 18 bases between. From germline, CDR1 is LNHDA and CDR2 SQIVND (reference sequence). This CDR3 comprises 15 residues. The CDR3 reads CASKADREGHTEAFF. The CDR3 coding sequence is TGTGCCAGTAAAGCCGACAGAGAGGGGCACACTGAAGCTTTCTTT.

This clone was found a few times. The gene calls are TRBV11-2 and TRBJ1-2, with 7 bases fitting TRBD1. J gave up 7 bases and V 4 bases, and 6 bases lay outside the gene matches. This CDR3 region has 13 residues. The germline V gene encodes CDR1 SGHAT and CDR2 FQNNGV. The DNA of the CDR3 is TGTGCCAGCAGCTCCGACAGGGCGTCTGGCTACACCTTC. Translation gives CASSSDRASGYTF.

V gene TRBV6-2 or TRBV6-3 combines with J gene TRBJ2-2; 12 bases are a match to TRBD2. With 2 bases clipped from V and 0 bases from J, the junction kept 7 bases outside the gene matches. The CDR3 sequence is 19 residues long. Germline V lookup: CDR1 MNHEY, CDR2 SVGEGT. CDR3: CASSYPTSGGRSNTGELFF. Here the CDR3 DNA reads TGTGCCAGCAGTTACCCGACTAGCGGGGGACGATCGAACACCGGGGAGCTGTTTTTT.

The chain is built from TRBV28 and TRBJ1-2; TRBD1 matches 10 bases. The CDR3 consists of 15 residues. Unmatched junction bases numbered 3, after V lost 4 bases and J lost 1 base. Germline assignment: CDR1 MDHEN and CDR2 SYDVKM. DNA for the CDR3: TGTGCCAGCAGTTACGGGACAGGGGTTAACTATGGCTACACCTTC. This codes for CASSYGTGVNYGYTF.

The V gene is TRBV5-8, the J gene TRBJ2-7; 7 nucleotides align to TRBD2. Germline V gene lookup returns CDR1 SGHTS and CDR2 YDEGEE. Trimming cost V 3 bases and J 5 bases; bases outside gene matches: 11. This CDR3 region has 15 residues. The CDR3 DNA reads as TGTGCCAGCAGCTCTGGGACTAAAGGTTTGAACGAGCAGTACTTC. Amino acids: CASSSGTKGLNEQYF.

This clone has only a few counts. The chain employs TRBV24-1 and TRBJ1-2; TRBD1 matches at 7 bases. Germline CDR1 KGHDR, CDR2 SFDVKD. The CDR3 has 13 residues. Losses at the gene ends were 6 bases for V and 4 bases for J; bases not matched to a gene: 4. The CDR3 loop is CATSHDRVYGYTF. CDR3 nucleotides: TGTGCCACCAGTCACGACAGGGTCTATGGCTACACCTTC.